The clone carrying this T cell receptor (beta chain) occurred a few times. Its target is not known. PCR was run on genomic DNA. The TCR beta CDR3 region was amplified using 30 forward and 13 reverse primers. TCRdb re-called the multiplex PCR reads through MiXCR, storing one row per CDR3 protein. Found here are some 250,000 distinct CDR3 sequences, roughly 50% of them singletons; the top ten hold roughly 13%. Each diabetic donor fulfilled classification criteria for either type 1 or type 2. The record originates from a study of type 1 and type 2 diabetes patients. Across the study: CD4+ or CD8+ T cells were positively selected from PBMCs with microbeads.

Trimming took 5 bases from V and 5 from J, leaving 12 bases between them. This CDR3 spans 13 amino acids. Regarding the study as a whole: Age and gender were not matched between study groups, possibly biasing interpretation.

The receptor was derived from a man aged 18 to 29 with type 2 diabetes. The sequencing input was peripheral blood mononuclear cells (PBMCs). V gene TRBV12-3 or TRBV12-4 combines with J gene TRBJ1-2; tentatively, D is TRBD1 (6 bases). The CDR3 reads CASSLQGRYGYTF. CDR3 DNA sequence: TGTGCCAGCAGTCTACAGGGTAGATATGGCTACACCTTC.